Each of the 8 T cell receptor beta chains below was sequenced from the same sample in a study of blood T cell repertoires in COVID-19. The repertoire was sequenced with immunoSEQ multiplex PCR; TCRdb's copy has only in-frame clones and lacks some. The profile shows around 100,000 clones, roughly 87% of them singletons. The sequencing sample was made of peripheral blood. The receptors stem from a human donor in a cohort sampled during active COVID-19.

The genes are TRBV6-1 and TRBJ1-2; no reliable D call. The CDR3 covers 13 residues. V was shortened by 2 bases and J by 5 bases, with 9 bases between the two germline ends. In germline, CDR1 is MNHNS, CDR2 SASEGT. CDR3 DNA: TGTGCCAGCAGTGAATACGTGAGATATGGCTACACCTTC. As protein: CASSEYVRYGYTF.

This chain uses TRBV28 with TRBJ2-7; the match to TRBD1 covers 7 bases. This CDR3 contains 17 residues. The ends lost 4 bases at V and 3 bases at J; junction bases unmatched: 15. Per the germline V gene, CDR1 is MDHEN and CDR2 is SYDVKM. The CDR3 here is CASSSQDPGGGLYEQYF. Written as DNA, the CDR3 is TGTGCCAGCAGTTCCCAGGACCCAGGGGGTGGCCTCTACGAGCAGTACTTC.

This chain connects TRBV4-1 to TRBJ1-5; a weak D match, TRBD1 (5 bases). This CDR3 comprises 16 residues. The V end was cut by 2 bases, the J end by 2 bases, with 13 bases between. CDR1 is MGHRA, CDR2 YSYEKL, per germline. CDR3 amino acids: CASSQFGGGGNQPQHF. The CDR3 coding sequence is TGCGCCAGCAGCCAATTTGGGGGGGGAGGCAATCAGCCCCAGCATTTT.

The V and J genes are TRBV7-3 and TRBJ2-1; 9 positions agree with TRBD2. Germline loops: CDR1 SGHTA, CDR2 FQGTGA. CDR3 length: 14 residues. J lost 7 bases, V lost 4 bases, and 5 bases had no gene match. In DNA, the CDR3 is TGTGCCAGCAGCTCAGCGGGGGGAAGGAATGAGCAGTTCTTC. It is translated as CASSSAGGRNEQFF.

The rearrangement links TRBV5-4 to TRBJ2-7; D uncertain. Trimming removed 0 bases from V and 1 base from J, with 5 bases in between. The length of the CDR3 is 13 residues. CDR1 is SGHNT and CDR2 is YYREEE in the germline V gene (reference sequence). CDR3: CASSLAVSYEQYF. CDR3 sequence (DNA): TGTGCCAGCAGCTTGGCAGTTTCCTACGAGCAGTACTTC.

The chain uses TRBV19 and TRBJ1-2; D unclear. The germline CDR1 and CDR2 sequences are LNHDA and SQIVND (reference sequence). The ends were cut back, 2 bases at V and 6 bases at J, with 16 bases in the middle. This CDR3 comprises 15 residues. The CDR3 DNA reads as TGTGCCAGTAGTATAACTTCCTCAGGTTTTAATGGCTACACCTTC. Residues: CASSITSSGFNGYTF.

This chain links TRBV6-1 with TRBJ2-4; a possible D gene is TRBD1 (5 bases). This CDR3 is 17 amino acids long. Germline V gives CDR1 MNHNS, CDR2 SASEGT. Trimming pared 4 bases from V and 8 bases from J, leaving 24 bases between. CDR3: CASSGRAPGSLGDIQYF. The CDR3 nucleotides are TGTGCCAGCAGTGGCCGGGCCCCAGGGTCCCTTGGGGACATTCAGTACTTC.

V is TRBV4-1 and J is TRBJ2-3; TRBD1 matches at 9 bases. CDR1 is MGHRA and CDR2 is YSYEKL in the germline V gene. The CDR3 sequence is 16 residues long. Trimming removed 9 bases from V and 3 bases from J; junction bases left unmatched: 13. The CDR3 region has the DNA TGCGCCAGTAAAGTGGGGCCGGGACAGGGTACAGATACGCAGTATTTT. This sequence encodes CASKVGPGQGTDTQYF.